These 3 T cell receptor beta chains originate from one sample sequenced in a study of molecular identifiers for immune sequencing clone quantification. TCRdb recomputed calls from the PCR reads with MiXCR, one row per CDR3 protein. The sample has just under 650,000 distinct CDR3 sequences; 15% to 20% are singletons. The sequencing sample was made of naive CD8+ T cells from blood, with Jurkat cell RNA spiked in. Subset defined: FACS-sorted CD8+CD4-CCR7+CD45RA+ naive T cells. These receptors originate from a human donor in good health. Some libraries in this study had Jurkat cell RNA spiked in.

This clonotype was found a few times. The rearrangement uses TRBV7-8 and TRBJ2-2, with 10 bases lining up with TRBD1. Germline V lookup: CDR1 SGHVS, CDR2 FQNEAQ. The CDR3 is 17 amino acids. Losses at the gene ends were 5 bases for V and 3 bases for J; bases not matched to a gene: 9. The CDR3 DNA reads TGTGCCAGCAGCCATAGCAGGGACAGGGGAGACACCGGGGAGCTGTTTTTT. Its translation: CASSHSRDRGDTGELFF. Filled out from reference TRBV7-8 and TRBJ2-2, the complete variable domain reads GAGVSQSPRYKVAKRGQDVALRCDPISGHVSLFWYQQALGQGPEFLTYFQNEAQLDKSGLPSDRFFAERPEGSVSTLKIQRTQQEDSAVYLCASSHSRDRGDTGELFFGEGSRLTVL.

This clonotype has ten or more counts. This chain connects TRBV13 to TRBJ2-3, with TRBD2 matching 8 bases. The CDR3 runs to 14 residues. Germline CDR1 is PRHDT and CDR2 is FYEKMQ (reference sequence). After removal of 5 bases from V and 4 bases from J, the junction contained 5 bases not matched to a gene. Written as DNA, the CDR3 is TGTGCCAGCAGCCCCGAGCGGGAGCCAGATACGCAGTATTTT. As protein: CASSPEREPDTQYF.

This clonotype has more than one count but fewer than ten. The chain carries TRBV11-2 and TRBJ2-1; 10 bases agree with TRBD2. After removal of 6 bases from V and 0 bases from J, the junction contained 5 bases not matched to a gene. CDR1 and CDR2 from the germline V gene are SGHAT and FQNNGV. The CDR3 contains 16 residues. In nucleotides, the CDR3 is TGTGCCAGCAGTTGGCTAGCGGGAGCCTCCTACAATGAGCAGTTCTTC. Protein sequence: CASSWLAGASYNEQFF.